These T cell receptor beta chains were read from a single sample in a study of control samples from healthy donors and cancer patients. Sequencing was performed with immunoSEQ multiplex PCR; in TCRdb, only in-frame clones are kept and a portion is missing. The table shows about 120,000 clones, with 88% occurring only once. Sequenced input: blood. The receptor set was obtained from a man aged 35-49 years in good health. CDR3s include the opening cysteine and the closing phenylalanine or tryptophan. Each record gives: CDR3 length, clone size, D gene, J gene, V gene, CDR3 DNA, CDR3 protein. D genes are given only for firm matches. Clone sizes are given selectively: once, few, many, or a class where the clone is expanded.

CDR3 length: 11; clone size: NA; D gene: NA; J gene: TRBJ1-1; V gene: TRBV6-5; CDR3 DNA: TGTGCCAGCAGTAATTGGGGTGAAGCTTTCTTT; CDR3 protein: CASSNWGEAFF
CDR3 length: 15; clone size: NA; D gene: NA; J gene: TRBJ1-4; V gene: TRBV19; CDR3 DNA: TGTGCCAGTAGCCGATCAGGGGTAACTAATGAAAAACTGTTTTTT; CDR3 protein: CASSRSGVTNEKLFF
CDR3 length: 14; clone size: few; D gene: NA; J gene: TRBJ2-3; V gene: TRBV12-5; CDR3 DNA: TGTGCTAGTGGTTTGGGACAGGACACAGATACGCAGTATTTT; CDR3 protein: CASGLGQDTDTQYF
CDR3 length: 13; clone size: NA; D gene: NA; J gene: TRBJ1-1; V gene: TRBV7-9; CDR3 DNA: TGTGCCAGCAGCTCGAACATGAACACTGAAGCTTTCTTT; CDR3 protein: CASSSNMNTEAFF
CDR3 length: 15; clone size: NA; D gene: TRBD1; J gene: TRBJ2-3; V gene: TRBV7-2; CDR3 DNA: TGTGCCAGCAGCCGGGACAGGGGTGGCACAGATACGCAGTATTTT; CDR3 protein: CASSRDRGGTDTQYF
CDR3 length: 11; clone size: NA; D gene: TRBD1; J gene: TRBJ1-1; V gene: TRBV7-9; CDR3 DNA: TGTGCCAGCAGCTCACAGGGGGCGGCTTTCTTT; CDR3 protein: CASSSQGAAFF
CDR3 length: 13; clone size: NA; D gene: NA; J gene: TRBJ1-6; V gene: TRBV18; CDR3 DNA: TGTGCCAGCTCACCAAGTAATAATTCACCCCTCCACTTT; CDR3 protein: CASSPSNNSPLHF
CDR3 length: 19; clone size: NA; D gene: NA; J gene: TRBJ2-1; V gene: TRBV7-2; CDR3 DNA: TGTGCCAGCAGCTTAAGGGTTGAATCCGTATTTGTCTCCTACAATGAGCAGTTCTTC; CDR3 protein: CASSLRVESVFVSYNEQFF
CDR3 length: 15; clone size: NA; D gene: NA; J gene: TRBJ2-3; V gene: TRBV6-5; CDR3 DNA: TGTGCCAGCAGTTTAAAGGGGCGGGGAACAGATACGCAGTATTTT; CDR3 protein: CASSLKGRGTDTQYF
CDR3 length: 14; clone size: NA; D gene: TRBD2; J gene: TRBJ2-7; V gene: TRBV15; CDR3 DNA: TGTGCCACCAGCAGAGGCGGTACTAGCGGGGAGCAGTACTTC; CDR3 protein: CATSRGGTSGEQYF
CDR3 length: 14; clone size: NA; D gene: TRBD1; J gene: TRBJ1-6; V gene: TRBV2; CDR3 DNA: TGTGCCACGTTAAAGGACAGGCTTAATTCACCCCTCCACTTT; CDR3 protein: CATLKDRLNSPLHF